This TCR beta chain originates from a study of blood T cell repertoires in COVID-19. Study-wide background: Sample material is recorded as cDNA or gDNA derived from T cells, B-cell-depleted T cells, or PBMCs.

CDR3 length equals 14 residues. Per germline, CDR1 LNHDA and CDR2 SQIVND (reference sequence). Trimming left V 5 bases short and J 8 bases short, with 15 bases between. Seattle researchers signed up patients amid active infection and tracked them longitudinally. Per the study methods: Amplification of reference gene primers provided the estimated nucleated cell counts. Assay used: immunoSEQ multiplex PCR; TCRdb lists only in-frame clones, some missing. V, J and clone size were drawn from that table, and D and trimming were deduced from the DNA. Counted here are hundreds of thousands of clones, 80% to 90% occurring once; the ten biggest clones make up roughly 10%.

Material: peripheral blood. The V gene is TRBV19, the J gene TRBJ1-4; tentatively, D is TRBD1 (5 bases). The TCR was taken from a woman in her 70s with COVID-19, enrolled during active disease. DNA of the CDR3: TGTGCCAGTAGTGTCCAGGGAGGAGGCGAAAAACTGTTTTTT. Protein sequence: CASSVQGGGEKLFF. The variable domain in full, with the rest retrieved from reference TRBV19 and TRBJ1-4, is DGGITQSPKYLFRKEGQNVTLSCEQNLNHDAMYWYRQDPGQGLRLIYYSQIVNDFQKGDIAEGYSVSREKKESFPLTVTSAQKNPTAFYLCASSVQGGGEKLFFGSGTQLSVL.